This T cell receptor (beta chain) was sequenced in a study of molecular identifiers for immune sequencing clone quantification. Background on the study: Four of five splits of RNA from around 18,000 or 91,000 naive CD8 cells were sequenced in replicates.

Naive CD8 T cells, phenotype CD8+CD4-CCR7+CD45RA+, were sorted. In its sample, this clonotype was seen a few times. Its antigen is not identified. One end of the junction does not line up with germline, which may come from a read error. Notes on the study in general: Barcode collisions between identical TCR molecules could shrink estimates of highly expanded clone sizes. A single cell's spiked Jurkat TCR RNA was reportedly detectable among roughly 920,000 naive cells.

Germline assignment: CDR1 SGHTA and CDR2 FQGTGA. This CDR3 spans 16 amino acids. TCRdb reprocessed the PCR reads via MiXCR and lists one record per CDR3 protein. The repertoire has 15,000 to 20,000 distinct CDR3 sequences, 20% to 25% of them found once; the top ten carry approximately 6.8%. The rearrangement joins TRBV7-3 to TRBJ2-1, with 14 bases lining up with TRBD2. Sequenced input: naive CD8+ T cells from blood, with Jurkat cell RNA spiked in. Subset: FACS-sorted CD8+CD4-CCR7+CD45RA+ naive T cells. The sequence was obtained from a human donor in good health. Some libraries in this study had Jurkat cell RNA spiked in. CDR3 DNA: TGTGCCGGCAGCCTAACCGGGACTAGCGGGAGCCATGAGCAGTTCTTC. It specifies CAGSLTGTSGSHEQFF. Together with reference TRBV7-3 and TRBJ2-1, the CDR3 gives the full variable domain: GAGVSQTPSNKVTEKGKYVELRCDPISGHTALYWYRQSLGQGPEFLIYFQGTGAADDSGLPNDRFFAVRPEGSVSTLKIQRTERGDSAVYLCAGSLTGTSGSHEQFFGPGTRLTVL.